These 10 T cell receptor beta chains originate from one sample sequenced in a study of shared clonotypes between healthy human individuals. The method was immunoSEQ multiplex PCR; TCRdb's version includes in-frame clones alone and lacks a portion of them. The data show 2 million to 2.5 million clones, 90% to 96% seen once. The specimen was naive CD4+ T cells sorted from blood. Indicated subset: CD45RA+ positively selected. The receptors stem from a man younger than 35 in good health.

The chain employs TRBV27 and TRBJ1-1; 8 bases match TRBD1. V dropped 5 bases and J dropped 3; count of bases not matched to a gene: 8. Germline values: CDR1 MNHEY, CDR2 SMNVEV (reference sequence). The CDR3 consists of 15 residues. DNA for the CDR3: TGTGCCAGCAGTCCGCTCCCGGACAGGGACACTGAAGCTTTCTTT. It translates to CASSPLPDRDTEAFF.

The rearrangement joins TRBV2 to TRBJ1-5; the D is unclear. The germline V and J ends were trimmed by 7 bases and 0 bases, with 7 bases remaining between them. Germline CDR1 SNHLY, CDR2 FYNNEI. This CDR3 has 13 residues. The DNA for the CDR3 is TGTGCCAGCACCTTACTTAGCAATCAGCCCCAGCATTTT. It specifies CASTLLSNQPQHF.

The chain joins TRBV6-1 to TRBJ2-5; D remains unclear. This CDR3 spans 12 amino acids. The germline CDR1 and CDR2 sequences are MNHNS and SASEGT. V lost 4 bases and J lost 5, with 8 bases in between. The CDR3 region has the DNA TGTGCCAGCAGTGCGGTGAGTGAGACCCAGTACTTC. Translating gives CASSAVSETQYF.

The chain couples TRBV2 to TRBJ1-6; a weak D match, TRBD1 (6 bases). V shed 4 bases and J shed 2 bases, with 9 bases lying between them. CDR3 length: 15 residues. Germline CDR1 and CDR2: SNHLY and FYNNEI. In nucleotides, the CDR3 is TGTGCCAGCAGTGCTAGGGACACCTATAATTCACCCCTCCACTTT. It is translated as CASSARDTYNSPLHF.

The rearrangement uses TRBV7-2 and TRBJ1-5, with a possible D match to TRBD1 (5 bases). The CDR3 runs 16 residues. Trimming left V 0 bases short and J 0 bases short, with 9 bases between. Germline values: CDR1 SGHTA, CDR2 FQGNSA. The CDR3: CASSLATVDSNQPQHF. CDR3 in DNA: TGTGCCAGCAGCTTAGCGACAGTTGATAGCAATCAGCCCCAGCATTTT.

The V gene is TRBV2, the J gene TRBJ2-7; D is unclear. The germline gives CDR1 SNHLY, CDR2 FYNNEI. V was shortened by 3 bases and J by 0 bases, with 9 bases between the two germline ends. The CDR3 has 14 amino acids. Written as DNA, the CDR3 is TGTGCCAGCAGTGATGGGATTTACTCCTACGAGCAGTACTTC. Its translation: CASSDGIYSYEQYF.

A remark on this clone: The sample has other DNA sequences that encode this CDR3 too. The chain combines TRBV6-6 with TRBJ2-7; D gene unclear. The CDR3 spans 13 residues. Germline values: CDR1 MNHNY, CDR2 SVGAGI (reference sequence). V lost 3 bases and J lost 1, with 7 bases in between. The CDR3 DNA reads TGTGCCAGCAGTTATTTGAGTTCCTACGAGCAGTACTTC. Its translation: CASSYLSSYEQYF.

This chain links TRBV4-3 with TRBJ1-4, with TRBD1 matching 8 bases. This CDR3 contains 18 residues. The ends lost 0 bases at V and 6 bases at J; junction bases unmatched: 12. Germline assignment: CDR1 LGHNA and CDR2 YSLEER. The CDR3 reads CASSQDLLTGARDEKLFF. CDR3 nucleotide sequence: TGCGCCAGCAGCCAAGATCTGTTGACAGGGGCAAGGGATGAAAAACTGTTTTTT.

The rearrangement joins TRBV7-6 to TRBJ2-7, with D unclear. V was trimmed by 1 base and J by 1 base, leaving 11 bases between them. This CDR3 is built from 15 residues. In germline, CDR1 is SGHVS, CDR2 FNYEAQ. CDR3 nucleotide sequence: TGTGCCAGCAGCTTAGTGGACGACATTTCCTACGAGCAGTACTTC. Encoded protein: CASSLVDDISYEQYF.

CDR3 protein: CASSLSRTNSEQFF. The DNA of the CDR3 is TGTGCCAGCAGCTTATCTCGGACTAACAGTGAGCAGTTCTTC. This chain connects TRBV7-3 to TRBJ2-1, with a tentative D call TRBD2 (6 bases). Germline V gene sequence: CDR1 SGHTA, CDR2 FQGTGA. Trimming removed 2 bases from V and 9 bases from J, with 14 bases in between. The CDR3 totals 14 residues.